The 22 T cell receptor beta chains in this list originate from one sample, sequenced in a study of PD-L1 blockade in urothelial cancer. The time point here: pretreatment peripheral blood. Method: immunoSEQ multiplex PCR; TCRdb's copy keeps in-frame clones and lacks some. The sample has roughly 63,000 clones; approximately 81% are singletons. The specimen was PBMCs, collected around atezolizumab (anti-PD-L1) treatment. Receptors originate from an older man with urothelial cancer.

This sequence joins TRBV11-2 and TRBJ1-1; 9 bases align to TRBD1. Germline V lookup: CDR1 SGHAT, CDR2 FQNNGV. The CDR3 spans 16 residues. Trimming removed 5 bases from V and 0 bases from J; junction bases left unmatched: 7. The CDR3 DNA reads TGTGCCAGCAGCGGGGACAGGGCCATCATGAACACTGAAGCTTTCTTT. Protein: CASSGDRAIMNTEAFF.

This rearrangement joins TRBV10-1 to TRBJ2-7, with 10 bases that match TRBD1. Germline assignment: CDR1 WNHNN and CDR2 SYGVQD (reference sequence). CDR3 length equals 14 residues. The V gene end was trimmed by 5 bases and the J gene end by 1 base; junction bases not matched to a gene: 2. This chain's CDR3 is CASSPGQGSYEQYF. CDR3 nucleotides: TGCGCCAGCAGTCCGGGACAGGGGTCCTACGAGCAGTACTTC.

This sequence joins TRBV10-2 and TRBJ1-4, with TRBD1 identical over 7 bases. The J segment lost 5 bases and the V segment lost 1 base, leaving 4 bases of the junction unmatched. CDR1 is WSHSY, CDR2 SAAADI, per germline. This CDR3 has 15 residues. The chain's CDR3 is CASSEFGRGNEKLFF. CDR3 coding DNA: TGCGCCAGCAGTGAGTTTGGCAGGGGGAATGAAAAACTGTTTTTT.

The rearrangement joins TRBV4-1 to TRBJ2-1; D call uncertain. The V and J ends lost 3 bases and 9 bases respectively, with 9 bases between them. The CDR3 contains 12 residues. Per the germline V gene, CDR1 is MGHRA and CDR2 is YSYEKL. The CDR3 spells CASSHPYGEQFF. The CDR3 coding sequence is TGCGCCAGCAGCCACCCGTACGGTGAGCAGTTCTTC.

In DNA form, the CDR3 reads TGTGCCAGCAGCCCGGGACAAGCCAGGAGCAATGAGCAGTTCTTC. It codes for CASSPGQARSNEQFF. The gene calls are TRBV27 and TRBJ2-1; D perhaps matches TRBD1 (6 bases). Germline V gene lookup returns CDR1 MNHEY and CDR2 SMNVEV (reference sequence). The V end lost 6 bases, the J end lost 6 bases, and 18 bases lay between the germline ends. The CDR3 is made up of 15 amino acids.

This clone was detected only a few times. This specimen includes other DNA sequences encoding the same CDR3. The V and J genes are TRBV9 and TRBJ1-4, with D unresolved. Germline V gives CDR1 SGDLS, CDR2 YYNGEE. V was pared by 0 bases and J by 8 bases, with 11 bases between. This CDR3 region has 14 residues. Here the CDR3 reads CASSVGGLGEKLFF. Written as DNA, the CDR3 is TGTGCCAGCAGCGTAGGAGGGTTGGGGGAAAAACTGTTTTTT.

V usage is TRBV19 and J usage is TRBJ2-3; tentative D call: TRBD2 (5 bases). The CDR3 loop spans 12 amino acids. The germline V gene has CDR1 LNHDA and CDR2 SQIVND (reference sequence). The V end was cut by 3 bases, the J end by 6 bases, with 7 bases between. The chain's CDR3 is CASSIQRDTQYF. CDR3 coding DNA: TGTGCCAGTAGTATTCAGCGGGATACGCAGTATTTT.

The rearrangement joins TRBV28 to TRBJ2-3; TRBD1 matches at 9 bases. V was pared by 5 bases and J by 7 bases, with 10 bases of the junction left unmatched. Per the germline V gene, CDR1 is MDHEN and CDR2 is SYDVKM. The CDR3 spans 15 residues. This CDR3 reads CASSRPGQGDYTQYF. Here the CDR3 DNA reads TGTGCCAGCAGTCGACCGGGACAGGGAGATTATACGCAGTATTTT.

The CDR3 DNA reads as TGCGCCAGCAGGGGTACTAGCGGCTACACCGGGGAGCTGTTTTTT. The encoded protein is CASRGTSGYTGELFF. The V gene is TRBV5-1, the J gene TRBJ2-2, with 8 nucleotides matching TRBD2. The germline V gene encodes CDR1 SGHRS and CDR2 YFSETQ. After removal of 5 bases from V and 3 bases from J, the junction contained 6 bases not matched to a gene. The length of the CDR3 is 15 residues. The full variable domain, its missing parts supplied by reference TRBV5-1 and TRBJ2-2, is KAGVTQTPRYLIKTRGQQVTLSCSPISGHRSVSWYQQTPGQGLQFLFEYFSETQRNKGNFPGRFSGRQFSNSRSEMNVSTLELGDSALYLCASRGTSGYTGELFFGEGSRLTVL.

The chain is built from TRBV6-5 and TRBJ1-3; D ambiguous. The CDR3 consists of 13 residues. The ends were cut back, 4 bases at V and 4 bases at J, with 8 bases in the middle. The V gene's germline CDR1 is MNHEY and CDR2 SVGAGI. The CDR3 coding sequence is TGTGCCAGCAGTTCCACAGCCGGAAACACCATATATTTT. Translation gives CASSSTAGNTIYF.

This chain uses TRBV6-6 with TRBJ2-3; D is unresolved. The germline CDR1 and CDR2 sequences are MNHNY and SVGAGI (reference sequence). V shed 7 bases and J shed 1 base, with 6 bases lying between them. The length of the CDR3 is 12 residues. CDR3 protein: CASTLGTDTQYF. CDR3 DNA: TGTGCCAGCACCCTCGGCACAGATACGCAGTATTTT.

CDR3 residues: CASSLASGTETGELFF. For the CDR3, the DNA is TGTGCCAGCAGCTTAGCGTCCGGGACAGAGACCGGGGAGCTGTTTTTT. The chain has TRBV7-9 and TRBJ2-2; the match to TRBD1 covers 7 bases. Germline V lookup: CDR1 SEHNR, CDR2 FQNEAQ (reference sequence). J was trimmed by 5 bases and V by 0 bases; bases with no gene match: 6. The CDR3 spans 16 residues.

The chain recombines TRBV19 with TRBJ2-3; unclear D gene. Germline CDR1 is LNHDA and CDR2 is SQIVND (reference sequence). The ends were cut back, 2 bases at V and 6 bases at J, with 3 bases in the middle. CDR3 length equals 11 residues. CDR3 residues: CASSISDTQYF. The CDR3 region has the DNA TGTGCCAGTAGTATATCTGATACGCAGTATTTT.

A few counts support this clone. This sequence joins TRBV6-1 and TRBJ1-2; D call uncertain. In germline, CDR1 is MNHNS, CDR2 SASEGT. CDR3 length equals 13 residues. The germline V and J ends were trimmed by 6 bases and 4 bases, with 12 bases remaining between them. CDR3 in DNA: TGTGCCAGCAGGGGCACCTACAGCTATGGCTACACCTTC. Encoded protein: CASRGTYSYGYTF.

The chain is built from TRBV9 and TRBJ2-3; 8 positions match TRBD1. The CDR3 has 15 amino acids. Germline assignment: CDR1 SGDLS and CDR2 YYNGEE. Trimming removed 4 bases from V and 1 base from J; junction bases left unmatched: 5. The CDR3 DNA sequence: TGTGCCAGCAGCCCCCAGGGGGCCCGCACAGATACGCAGTATTTT. Translated: CASSPQGARTDTQYF.

The rearrangement joins TRBV5-1 to TRBJ2-7, with 12 bases that match TRBD2. This CDR3 is built from 19 residues. Trimming at V came to 0 bases and at J to 0 bases, leaving 10 bases not matched to a gene. The V gene's germline CDR1 is SGHRS and CDR2 YFSETQ. CDR3 in DNA: TGCGCCAGCAGCTTGGCCCGTCTAGCGGGAGGGCCGGGCTCCTACGAGCAGTACTTC. Residues: CASSLARLAGGPGSYEQYF.

J is TRBJ1-1 and V is TRBV6-5; TRBD1 is a possible D gene (6 bases). The germline CDR1 and CDR2 sequences are MNHEY and SVGAGI. This CDR3 region has 15 residues. The V gene lost 0 bases and the J gene lost 1 base, with 9 bases spanning the gap. CDR3 sequence: CASSYSRGANTEAFF. The CDR3 nucleotides read TGTGCCAGCAGTTACTCTCGGGGGGCGAACACTGAAGCTTTCTTT.

This chain uses TRBV27 with TRBJ2-1, with TRBD1 matching over 9 bases. Losses at the gene ends were 6 bases for V and 9 bases for J; bases not matched to a gene: 9. This CDR3 contains 14 residues. CDR1 MNHEY and CDR2 SMNVEV come from the germline V gene (reference sequence). The CDR3 protein is CASRSGTGHSEQFF. DNA of the CDR3: TGTGCCAGCAGATCCGGGACAGGGCACAGTGAGCAGTTCTTC.

This clone was counted a few times. V usage is TRBV10-3 and J usage is TRBJ2-5; tentatively, D is TRBD1 (6 bases). The V gene's germline CDR1 is ENHRY and CDR2 SYGVKD. The CDR3 runs 13 residues. Trimming shortened V by 8 bases and J by 2 bases, and 12 bases separated the two germline ends. The CDR3 spells CAIARDKQETQYF. The DNA of the CDR3 is TGTGCCATCGCTCGGGACAAGCAAGAGACCCAGTACTTC.

V and J are TRBV30 and TRBJ2-5; 10 bases align to TRBD2. This CDR3 has 15 amino acids. After removal of 1 base from V and 5 bases from J, the junction contained 7 bases not matched to a gene. Germline V lookup: CDR1 GTSNPN, CDR2 SVGIG (reference sequence). CDR3 in amino acids: CAWSGSGRRGETQYF. CDR3 nucleotides: TGTGCCTGGAGTGGTAGCGGGAGGAGGGGGGAGACCCAGTACTTC.

The sample holds one count of this clone. The genes are TRBV27 and TRBJ1-3; 7 nucleotides match TRBD1. J was trimmed by 0 bases and V by 4 bases; bases with no gene match: 3. Looked up from germline, CDR1 is MNHEY and CDR2 is SMNVEV (reference sequence). The CDR3 length is 15 residues. The CDR3 region is CASSSTGNSGNTIYF. DNA of the CDR3: TGTGCCAGCAGTTCGACAGGGAACTCTGGAAACACCATATATTTT.

This clone was seen just once. The gene calls are TRBV5-1 and TRBJ1-3; 8 bases line up with TRBD1. Germline loops: CDR1 SGHRS, CDR2 YFSETQ. CDR3 length equals 15 residues. V shed 5 bases, J shed 4 bases, and the junction held 8 bases outside the gene matches. In DNA form, the CDR3 reads TGCGCCAGCAGTTCCGGGACAGGAGGCGGAAACACCATATATTTT. Translating it yields CASSSGTGGGNTIYF.